Given below is one T cell receptor (beta chain) in context. The antigen it recognizes is unknown. No per-base quality is available; no much larger clone lies one base away. This entry comes from a study of blood T cells in healthy people across ages (dated by TCRdb to between 2015 and 2017). Turning to the overall study: In model experiments, roughly one uniquely barcoded TCR beta cDNA molecule per two T cells was captured by template switching. For two donors (one aged 18 to 29 and one aged 80 or older), the study analyzed two additional independent replicas of 1 million unique cDNA reads from the same blood draw. To track age-related changes in TCR beta repertoire diversity, the study relied on deep sequencing normalized with unique cDNA molecular identifiers. To avoid experimental bias, donors of different ages were distributed randomly across sequencing lanes. The donors were split into four age groups: young (average around 17 years), middle-aged (39), aged (62) and long-lived (approximately 80). The investigation overall reported the following: Compared with the aged group, the long-lived group had more naive CD4+ T cells, fewer expanded clones and increased TCR diversity, suggesting age selection. Because profiling used bulk unsorted PBMCs, naive and antigen-experienced compartments could not be compared conclusively. The CMV infection status of donors was not known, potentially confounding age-related changes in expanded clonotypes. As age increased, observed TCR beta diversity per million T cells dropped in a roughly linear way, and a significant reduction was already evident by age approximately 40. Total diversity estimates from one million sequenced T cells were considered lower bounds and underestimates. The percentage of naive T cells measured by flow cytometry correlated strongly with observed TCR beta diversity.

Counted from cysteine to phenylalanine, this CDR3 has 17 amino acids. Only the CDR3 portion is preserved as DNA: 51 bases, with reading frame beginning at the first base. Ends trimmed: V by 0 bases, J by 7 bases; bases unmatched to a gene: 12. From a lookup of the germline V gene, CDR1 and CDR2 are MNHEY and SVGEGT. The 39 donors, aged roughly 6 to 100 years, were systemically healthy Caucasian individuals from Russia. Ten milliliters of peripheral blood were drawn from each donor into EDTA-treated Vacutainer tubes. Ficoll-Paque density-gradient centrifugation was used to isolate PBMCs, with at least 6 million per sample. Total RNA was extracted from PBMCs with Trizol reagent, with at least 5.5 micrograms obtained per sample. The percentages of naive CD45RAhigh/CD27high T cells were determined by flow cytometry on a PBMC aliquot from every donor. Library construction relied on 5' RACE. Reads for this sample came from an Illumina HiSeq 2500. The second PCR ran for about 6 to 12 cycles and used a J-beta primer mix along with a sample-barcoded 5' primer. A template-switch 5' adaptor carrying 12 random nucleotides introduced a unique molecular identifier onto each TCR beta cDNA molecule. Each sample yielded at least 2.5 million CDR3-containing paired-end reads. All of the RNA was converted into first-strand cDNA using the Mint cDNA synthesis kit, with a TRBC-specific oligonucleotide serving as the primer. After uracil-DNA glycosylase treatment, a first 18-cycle PCR used universal primers M1SS and BC2_uni_R on all cDNA. Per the source publication's procedure: Normalization of each sample was performed by random selection of 1 million high-quality reads, each carrying a distinct molecular identifier. Instead of being binned into consensus sequences, reads that shared molecular identifiers were thrown out. MiTCR, run with a Q25 quality threshold and the strictest error-elimination algorithm, handled CDR3 identification, clonotype clustering and error correction. A nonparametric unseen species model with Euler transformation was used to estimate a lower bound on total TCR beta diversity. Starting from the raw public reads, TCRdb applied fastp trimming at Q25, assembled clones with MiXCR and retained in-frame beta chains. Rows merge per CDR3 protein into single entries with the most common DNA and genes. TCRdb's processing, not the authors' own work, is the source of the V and J calls. This sample comprises about 800,000 distinct CDR3 sequences, about three fifths of them detected only once. Together, the top ten hold about 20% of the sample.

The specimen sequenced was blood. The chain was built from TRBV6-2 or TRBV6-3 and TRBJ2-1; 7 bases in the junction line up with TRBD2. The clonotype was recovered from a man aged 25 to 40 in good health. Here the CDR3 is given as CASSYSWTSGILNEQFF. The nucleotides are TGTGCCAGCAGTTACTCCTGGACTAGTGGGATTTTAAATGAGCAGTTCTTC.